The following is a TCR beta chain sequence with its context. Its antigen remains unidentified. The source of the sample is a study of cytomegalovirus exposure and HLA in healthy donors. Study-level results: A later analysis appeared to link common viral pathogens to several of the most significant clusters. In a later analysis, HLA-associated beta chains showed higher expansion and lower generation probabilities than comparable chains.

This CDR3 region has 15 residues. Germline trimming cut 2 bases from V and 8 bases from J; bases unmatched to any gene: 9. Germline V lookup: CDR1 SGHTA, CDR2 FQGNSA. Primers for the PCR totalled 60 Vbeta and 13 Jbeta. The data were produced by immunoSEQ multiplex PCR, yet TCRdb's version contains in-frame clones alone and is incomplete. The table has about 170,000 clones, 75% to 90% seen once. The sequenced sample was PBMCs. V usage is TRBV7-2 and J usage is TRBJ2-1; TRBD2 agrees at 7 bases. This TCR was sampled from a girl aged 2-10 years in good health and CMV-seropositive. CDR3 in DNA: TGTGCCAGCAGCTTACCGACTAGCAGAGGTTATGAGCAGTTCTTC. Translated: CASSLPTSRGYEQFF.